The T cell receptor beta chain under discussion was sequenced for a study of spatial heterogeneity in lung cancer. For the study at large: Compared with alpha-chain sequences, beta-chain sequences were consistently detected in greater numbers.

Findings and limits, study-wide: Among blood samples, ubiquitous expanded tumor TCRs appeared more at resection than at follow-up.

The sample's time point: sample taken at primary tumor resection. About 73 TRACERx patients with early, untreated non-small cell lung cancer donated samples. Without sorting, whole RNA was sequenced from tumor, nontumor lung or frozen PBMC. The CDR3 extends over 15 amino acids. Germline-derived CDR1 and CDR2 are SEHNR and FQNEAQ (reference sequence). Trimming took off 1 base at V and 4 bases at J, with 13 bases between the two ends. About this clonotype itself: No antigen is known for it.

TCRdb passed the 5' RACE reads through MiXCR, listing each CDR3 protein once. The sample includes 40,000 to 55,000 distinct CDR3 sequences, approximately 6.3% seen only once; the top ten take 43%. Here the sequenced sample was PBMCs, taken at surgery. The chain recombines TRBV7-9 with TRBJ1-2; D might be TRBD1 (5 bases). The TCR was taken from a female donor with early-stage non-small cell lung cancer. The CDR3 region is CASSLVGDLSYGYTF. For the CDR3, the DNA is TGTGCCAGCAGCTTAGTGGGGGATCTTTCCTATGGCTACACCTTC.